This is a list of T cell receptor beta chains from one sample in a study of siplizumab effects on memory and regulatory T cells. Data came from immunoSEQ multiplex PCR; TCRdb stores just in-frame clones and leaves some out. The repertoire holds 100,000 or so clones, with about 93% as singletons. The sample consisted of CD4+ T cells sorted from blood. The receptors here all came from a human donor in good health. Both conserved end residues are part of each CDR3. D genes are given only for firm matches. Only some rows state a clone size, as once, few, many or a class for expanded clones.

v_gene	abundance	j_gene	len	d_gene	CDR3nt	CDR3aa
TRBV7-7	once	TRBJ2-1	14	TRBD1	TGTGCCAGCAGCCCCGGGACAGGACCTCATGAGCAGTTCTTC	CASSPGTGPHEQFF
TRBV19	NA	TRBJ2-1	16	TRBD2	TGTGCCAGTAGTATATTAGCGGGAGGGATGCACAATGAGCAGTTCTTC	CASSILAGGMHNEQFF
TRBV19	NA	TRBJ1-1	11	TRBD1	TGTGCCAGTGGGGACAGCCCTGAAGCTTTCTTT	CASGDSPEAFF
TRBV28	once	TRBJ1-3	15	NA	TGTGCCAGCAGTTTAGGGGTTAGAGGTGGAAACACCATATATTTT	CASSLGVRGGNTIYF
TRBV9	NA	TRBJ2-1	16	TRBD2	TGTGCCAGCAGCGTAGATGGTCGACTAGCGGGGTTTGAGCAGTTCTTC	CASSVDGRLAGFEQFF
TRBV27	NA	TRBJ1-1	16	NA	TGTGCCAGCAGCCCTTGGGCGGGACCCTTGAACACTGAGGCTTTCTTT	CASSPWAGPLNTEAFF
TRBV14	NA	TRBJ1-1	12	NA	TGTGCCAGCAGCCCGTTACTTACTGAAGCTTTCTTT	CASSPLLTEAFF
TRBV5-1	NA	TRBJ2-2	15	TRBD2	TGCGCCAGCAGCCCTACTAGCGGGTTCGCCGGGGAGCTGTTTTTT	CASSPTSGFAGELFF
TRBV4-2	NA	TRBJ2-1	15	NA	TGTGCCAGCAGCCAAGATAACTCACTCTACAATGAGCAGTTCTTC	CASSQDNSLYNEQFF
TRBV7-6	NA	TRBJ2-7	14	NA	TGTGCCAGCAGCTTAGGGGGGCCCCCCTACGAGCAGTACTTC	CASSLGGPPYEQYF